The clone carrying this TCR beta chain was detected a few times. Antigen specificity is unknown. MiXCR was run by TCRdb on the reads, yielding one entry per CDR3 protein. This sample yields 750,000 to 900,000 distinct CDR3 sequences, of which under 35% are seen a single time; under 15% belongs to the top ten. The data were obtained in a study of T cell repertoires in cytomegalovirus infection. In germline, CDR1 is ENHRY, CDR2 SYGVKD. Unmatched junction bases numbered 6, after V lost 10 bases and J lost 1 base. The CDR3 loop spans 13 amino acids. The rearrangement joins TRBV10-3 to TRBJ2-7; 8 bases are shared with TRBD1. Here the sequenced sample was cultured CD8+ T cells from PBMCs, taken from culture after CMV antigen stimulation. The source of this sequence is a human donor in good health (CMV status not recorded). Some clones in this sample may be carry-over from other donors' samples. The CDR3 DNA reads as TGTGCCACGGGACAGGTTGAGTCCTACGAGCAGTACGTC. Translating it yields CATGQVESYEQYV.